Below are 8 T cell receptor beta chains sequenced from a single sample in a study of post-analysis software for immune sequencing data. Study-level points and caveats: Patients showed TRBV5-6, TRBV5-1 and TRBV20-1 among roughly 5 TRBV segments more frequent than in controls.

Their recognized antigens are unknown. Sequencing libraries made from TCR beta cDNA carried unique molecular identifiers. TCRdb independently ran MiXCR on the PCR reads; one entry per CDR3 protein. The sample records almost 700,000 distinct CDR3 sequences, 55% to 70% being singletons. Sequenced sample: blood. The receptor set was obtained from a girl aged 2 to 10 with multiple sclerosis.

The rearrangement joins TRBV6-2 or TRBV6-3 to TRBJ2-1; TRBD2 matches at 7 bases. With 5 bases clipped from V and 4 bases from J, the junction kept 2 bases outside the gene matches. In germline, CDR1 is MNHEY, CDR2 SVGEGT. The CDR3 totals 13 residues. The CDR3 nucleotides read TGTGCCAGCAGTACAGCGGGGTACAATGAGCAGTTCTTC. Its protein is CASSTAGYNEQFF.

The chain has TRBV7-2 and TRBJ2-3, with D maybe TRBD2 (6 bases). CDR3 length equals 14 residues. Trimming stripped 4 bases from V and 6 bases from J, with 14 bases between. Germline CDR1 SGHTA, CDR2 FQGNSA. CDR3 nucleotides: TGTGCCAGCAGCTCTGGGACTCGGCGTGATACGCAGTATTTT. Protein sequence: CASSSGTRRDTQYF.

The chain links TRBV15 to TRBJ2-1; 10 bases map to TRBD2. The CDR3 loop spans 15 amino acids. CDR1 is LNHNV and CDR2 is YYDKDF in the germline V gene (reference sequence). Germline trimming cut 6 bases from V and 3 bases from J; bases unmatched to any gene: 5. CDR3 in amino acids: CATRFSGGNYNEQFF. DNA for the CDR3: TGTGCCACCAGATTTAGCGGGGGGAACTACAATGAGCAGTTCTTC. Looking up the rest from reference TRBV15 and TRBJ2-1 gives the full variable domain: DAMVIQNPRYQVTQFGKPVTLSCSQTLNHNVMYWYQQKSSQAPKLLFHYYDKDFNNEADTPDNFQSRRPNTSFCFLDIRSPGLGDTAMYLCATRFSGGNYNEQFFGPGTRLTVL.

The V gene is TRBV6-2 or TRBV6-3, the J gene TRBJ1-2; no reliable D call. Germline-derived CDR1 and CDR2 are MNHEY and SVGEGT. The ends were cut back, 4 bases at V and 7 bases at J, with 13 bases in the middle. The CDR3 covers 13 residues. CDR3 sequence: CASSSGSAPGYTF. The CDR3 DNA reads TGTGCCAGCAGTTCGGGGAGTGCCCCTGGCTACACCTTC.

The rearrangement links TRBV5-1 to TRBJ2-4; the D call may be TRBD1 or TRBD2 (7 bases each). CDR3 length: 13 residues. Trimming left V 4 bases short and J 13 bases short, with 18 bases between. Germline V CDR1 and CDR2: SGHRS, YFSETQ. The CDR3 sequence: CASSLNRGGEQYF. In nucleotides, the CDR3 is TGCGCCAGCAGCCTCAACAGGGGAGGGGAGCAGTACTTC.

This clonotype was found a few times. This chain connects TRBV5-1 to TRBJ1-1; TRBD1 is a possible D gene (6 bases). Trimming took off 4 bases at V and 0 bases at J, with 10 bases between the two ends. Per germline, CDR1 SGHRS and CDR2 YFSETQ. The CDR3 totals 14 residues. CDR3 nucleotides: TGCGCCAGCAGCCCAGACAGGATGAACACTGAAGCTTTCTTT. This translates into CASSPDRMNTEAFF.

The chain links TRBV4-1 to TRBJ2-3; 7 nucleotides align to TRBD1. V lost 1 base and J lost 0; bases outside the gene matches: 1. Germline values: CDR1 MGHRA, CDR2 YSYEKL. This CDR3 has 15 residues. Written as DNA, the CDR3 is TGCGCCAGCAGCCAAGTGGACAGGAGCACAGATACGCAGTATTTT. Translation: CASSQVDRSTDTQYF.

The chain joins TRBV29-1 to TRBJ2-5; 9 bases map to TRBD2. Germline CDR1 and CDR2: SQVTM and ANQGSEA. With 4 bases clipped from V and 13 bases from J, the junction kept 16 bases outside the gene matches. The CDR3 covers 14 residues. The CDR3 protein is CSVGEVAGVNVWYF. The CDR3 DNA reads TGCAGCGTTGGTGAGGTAGCGGGAGTTAATGTATGGTACTTC.